The 19 T cell receptor beta chains below come from one sample, sequenced in a study of CD8+CD57+ T cells in acquired aplastic anemia (dated by TCRdb to the late 2010s). The reads were generated on an Illumina HiSeq 2000. Genomic DNA was used as template for profiling of TCR beta VDJ combinations and CDR3 sequences. TCRdb passed the public sequencing reads through fastp at Q25 and MiXCR, retaining productive beta sequences. CDR3 protein sequences are deduplicated, and each keeps its most common genes and DNA. This sample is represented by some 160,000 distinct CDR3 sequences; roughly 50% of them were singletons. In total, the top ten clones hold roughly 30% of the sample. Expansion of CD8+CD57+ cells had been shown by flow cytometry in the patients chosen for sequencing. The sample consisted of sorted CD4+, CD8+, or CD8+CD57+ T cells (not recorded which) from PBMCs. The receptors stem from a human donor with aplastic anemia.

V is TRBV5-1 and J is TRBJ2-5, with 9 bases identical to TRBD1. This CDR3 comprises 15 residues. J was trimmed by 3 bases and V by 0 bases; bases with no gene match: 3. Looked up from germline, CDR1 is SGHRS and CDR2 is YFSETQ. In nucleotides, the CDR3 is TGCGCCAGCAGCTTGGGACAGGGGGTCGAAGAGACCCAGTACTTC. Encoded protein: CASSLGQGVEETQYF.

This clonotype was detected ten times or more. V usage is TRBV20-1 and J usage is TRBJ1-5; D gene ambiguous. Germline V gives CDR1 DFQATT, CDR2 SNEGSKA (reference sequence). Trimming stripped 3 bases from V and 0 bases from J, with 6 bases between. The CDR3 spans 13 residues. CDR3 residues: CSARSYSNQPQHF. The CDR3 nucleotides read TGCAGTGCTAGGAGTTATAGCAATCAGCCCCAGCATTTT.

At least ten counts were recorded for this clonotype. As DNA, the CDR3 is TGTGCCAGCAGTACAAGACAGGGTGATGGCTACACCTTC. As protein: CASSTRQGDGYTF. This chain links TRBV6-1 with TRBJ1-2; TRBD1 aligns across 7 bases. V shed 5 bases, J shed 6 bases, and the junction held 6 bases outside the gene matches. Germline V lookup: CDR1 MNHNS, CDR2 SASEGT. The CDR3 runs 13 residues.

This clonotype was seen many times. The chain combines TRBV7-2 with TRBJ2-1; D is possibly TRBD2 (5 bases). CDR3 length: 17 residues. Trimming took off 5 bases at V and 3 bases at J, with 20 bases between the two ends. Germline V lookup: CDR1 SGHTA, CDR2 FQGNSA. CDR3 sequence reads: CASSRTYEEGHYNEQFF. As DNA, the CDR3 is TGTGCCAGCAGCCGAACTTATGAAGAGGGCCACTACAATGAGCAGTTCTTC.

V gene TRBV15 combines with J gene TRBJ2-7, with 11 bases that match TRBD2. The CDR3 sequence is 15 residues long. Germline V gene lookup returns CDR1 LNHNV and CDR2 YYDKDF (reference sequence). The J segment lost 6 bases and the V segment lost 0 bases, leaving 4 bases of the junction unmatched. The CDR3 sequence is CATSRDLAGGREQYF. Here the CDR3 DNA reads TGTGCCACCAGCAGAGACCTAGCGGGAGGACGCGAGCAGTACTTC.

This clonotype was detected a few times. This sequence joins TRBV7-9 and TRBJ2-7, with D unclear. This CDR3 is 12 amino acids long. The V end lost 5 bases, the J end lost 3 bases, and 8 bases lay between the germline ends. Germline loops: CDR1 SEHNR, CDR2 FQNEAQ (reference sequence). Written as DNA, the CDR3 is TGTGCCAGCAGCCATCAAGGCTACGAGCAGTACTTC. This sequence encodes CASSHQGYEQYF.

The rearrangement joins TRBV7-9 to TRBJ1-5; possibly TRBD1 for D (5 bases). V was shortened by 5 bases and J by 4 bases, with 15 bases between the two germline ends. Germline lookup yields CDR1 SEHNR and CDR2 FQNEAQ (reference sequence). The CDR3 contains 15 residues. The CDR3 spells CASSPGIVGNQPQHF. As DNA, the CDR3 is TGTGCCAGCAGCCCAGGGATCGTCGGGAATCAGCCCCAGCATTTT.

V and J are TRBV7-3 and TRBJ2-1; a weak D match, TRBD1 (5 bases). Trimming cost V 8 bases and J 4 bases, with 12 bases left between them. Per germline, CDR1 SGHTA and CDR2 FQGTGA. The CDR3 contains 13 residues. CDR3 residues: CASSRGAYNEQFF. DNA for the CDR3: TGTGCCAGCTCCCGTGGGGCTTACAATGAGCAGTTCTTC.

This clonotype was picked up many times. The chain combines TRBV19 with TRBJ2-7; TRBD1 is a possible D gene (6 bases). The CDR3 length is 14 residues. Trimming took off 6 bases at V and 3 bases at J, with 15 bases between the two ends. Germline CDR1 is LNHDA and CDR2 is SQIVND (reference sequence). The CDR3 coding sequence is TGTGCCAGTAGGAGCCGGGACATACTCTACGAGCAGTACTTC. Translating gives CASRSRDILYEQYF.

There are many counts of this clonotype. The chain joins TRBV7-2 to TRBJ2-7; 7 nucleotides agree with TRBD1. V was clipped by 1 base and J by 2 bases; unmatched bases: 2. This CDR3 is 14 amino acids long. The germline V gene encodes CDR1 SGHTA and CDR2 FQGNSA. The CDR3 bases are TGTGCCAGCAGCTTAGGGGACAGAACCTACGAGCAGTACTTC. Protein sequence: CASSLGDRTYEQYF.

The chain employs TRBV10-2 and TRBJ2-7; 13 positions agree with TRBD2. J was trimmed by 10 bases and V by 7 bases; bases with no gene match: 19. Germline CDR1 WSHSY, CDR2 SAAADI. CDR3 size: 17 residues. CDR3 region: CASTRGITSGRVGDQYF. In nucleotides, the CDR3 is TGCGCCAGCACCCGGGGTATTACTAGCGGGAGGGTTGGCGATCAGTACTTC.

The rearrangement links TRBV28 to TRBJ1-1; the match to TRBD1 covers 7 bases. Looked up from germline, CDR1 is MDHEN and CDR2 is SYDVKM. Losses at the gene ends were 2 bases for V and 4 bases for J; bases not matched to a gene: 4. The length of the CDR3 is 14 residues. As DNA, the CDR3 is TGTGCCAGCAGTTTAAGGGGGCGGGTCACTGAAGCTTTCTTT. Translated: CASSLRGRVTEAFF.

The sample holds many counts of this clonotype. The CDR3 sequence is CSAIGLAGEGVSDEQFF. CDR3 bases: TGCAGTGCTATCGGACTAGCGGGAGAGGGGGTATCTGATGAGCAGTTCTTC. This sequence joins TRBV20-1 and TRBJ2-1, with 13 bases lining up with TRBD2. The junction had 14 bases not matched to a gene; V was cut back by 4 bases and J by 8 bases. The germline CDR1 and CDR2 sequences are DFQATT and SNEGSKA (reference sequence). CDR3 length equals 17 residues.

This clonotype was counted at least ten times. V usage is TRBV7-9 and J usage is TRBJ2-1; 7 bases line up with TRBD2. CDR1 and CDR2 (germline): SEHNR, FQNEAQ (reference sequence). CDR3 length equals 12 residues. The V gene end was trimmed by 8 bases and the J gene end by 11 bases; junction bases not matched to a gene: 9. The CDR3 region is CASFSGAQQQFF. CDR3 DNA: TGTGCCAGCTTCAGCGGGGCTCAACAGCAGTTCTTC.

This clonotype appeared a few times. V and J are TRBV2 and TRBJ1-1, with D perhaps TRBD1 (6 bases). The CDR3 length is 13 residues. Trimming stripped 7 bases from V and 5 bases from J, with 14 bases between. The V gene's germline CDR1 is SNHLY and CDR2 FYNNEI. CDR3 coding DNA: TGTGCCAGCACCTCCCGACAGGCTACTGAAGCTTTCTTT. It yields the protein CASTSRQATEAFF.

The V gene is TRBV9, the J gene TRBJ1-5, with D uncertain. This CDR3 contains 14 residues. Germline V gene data show CDR1 as SGDLS and CDR2 as YYNGEE. Deletions cut 0 bases from V and 2 bases from J, with 6 bases between. The DNA for the CDR3 is TGTGCCAGCAGCGTAGAGCCAGGCAATCAGCCCCAGCATTTT. As protein: CASSVEPGNQPQHF.

This clonotype was observed many times. This chain uses TRBV7-2 with TRBJ2-7, with D hard to call. From germline, CDR1 is SGHTA and CDR2 FQGNSA. Trimming pared 3 bases from V and 0 bases from J, leaving 12 bases between. The length of the CDR3 is 15 residues. The CDR3 DNA sequence: TGTGCCAGCAGCTTCGTGGGGTTCGACTCCTACGAGCAGTACTTC. This translates into CASSFVGFDSYEQYF.

The chain uses TRBV19 and TRBJ1-6; D is perhaps TRBD1 (6 bases). Between the trimmed V and J ends, which lost 4 bases and 9 bases, there was a span of 10 bases. Per germline, CDR1 LNHDA and CDR2 SQIVND (reference sequence). The CDR3 covers 13 residues. CDR3 nucleotides: TGTGCCAGTAGTAGGGACACGCTTTCACCCCTCCACTTT. This gives the protein CASSRDTLSPLHF.

This clonotype has more than one count but fewer than ten. The V call is TRBV3-1, the J call TRBJ2-2, with 9 positions matching TRBD1. V was pared by 3 bases and J by 4 bases, with 9 bases of the junction left unmatched. The CDR3 contains 17 residues. Germline CDR1 and CDR2: LGHDT and YNNKEL (reference sequence). Written as DNA, the CDR3 is TGTGCCAGCAGCCATCGCGAGGACAGGGGCATCACCGGGGAGCTGTTTTTT. The encoded protein is CASSHREDRGITGELFF. Combining the CDR3 with reference TRBV3-1 and TRBJ2-2 gives the whole variable domain DTAVSQTPKYLVTQMGNDKSIKCEQNLGHDTMYWYKQDSKKFLKIMFSYNNKELIINETVPNRFSPKSPDKAHLNLHINSLELGDSAVYFCASSHREDRGITGELFFGEGSRLTVL.